The rows below give T cell receptor beta chains drawn from one sample of a study of OX40 agonist ivuxolimab in advanced cancers. Method: immunoSEQ multiplex PCR; TCRdb's copy keeps in-frame clones and lacks some. The table includes tens of thousands of clones, around 88% detected once. The specimen comprised CD4+ or CD8+ T cells sorted from blood, sampled in a trial of the OX40 agonist ivuxolimab. These receptor sequences come from an adult with an advanced solid tumor such as melanoma, head and neck, liver or kidney cancer. The CDR3 runs from the conserved cysteine through the conserved F or W. Each record gives: CDR3 protein, CDR3 DNA, D gene, clone size, V gene, J gene. D genes are given only for firm matches. A clone size is listed for some rows: how often the clone was seen (once, few, many), or a class if it is expanded.

cdr3_aa: CASSRQETQYF
cdr3_nt: TGTGCCAGCAGCCGCCAAGAGACCCAGTACTTC
d_call: NA
clone_size: NA
v_call: TRBV7-9
j_call: TRBJ2-5

cdr3_aa: CASSVGGQGGAEQFF
cdr3_nt: TGTGCCAGCAGCGTAGGGGGACAGGGAGGGGCTGAGCAGTTCTTC
d_call: TRBD1
clone_size: NA
v_call: TRBV9
j_call: TRBJ2-1

cdr3_aa: CASSASGLYSNEQFF
cdr3_nt: TGTGCCAGCAGTGCCTCCGGACTCTACTCCAATGAGCAGTTCTTC
d_call: NA
clone_size: NA
v_call: TRBV2
j_call: TRBJ2-1

cdr3_aa: CASSGIGGSTDTQYF
cdr3_nt: TGTGCCAGTAGCGGAATAGGGGGGAGCACAGATACGCAGTATTTT
d_call: NA
clone_size: NA
v_call: TRBV19
j_call: TRBJ2-3

cdr3_aa: CASSLAGTGSADTQYF
cdr3_nt: TGCGCCAGCAGCTTGGCCGGGACAGGGAGCGCAGATACGCAGTATTTT
d_call: TRBD1
clone_size: NA
v_call: TRBV5-1
j_call: TRBJ2-3

cdr3_aa: CSARLRQRGQETQYF
cdr3_nt: TGCAGCGCTAGGCTCCGGCAAAGGGGCCAAGAGACCCAGTACTTC
d_call: NA
clone_size: NA
v_call: TRBV29-1
j_call: TRBJ2-5

cdr3_aa: CASTNAGVNTEAFF
cdr3_nt: TGCGCCAGCACCAACGCAGGGGTGAACACTGAAGCTTTCTTT
d_call: NA
clone_size: NA
v_call: TRBV5-1
j_call: TRBJ1-1

cdr3_aa: CASSPERATNEKLFF
cdr3_nt: TGTGCCAGCTCACCGGAACGTGCAACTAATGAAAAACTGTTTTTT
d_call: NA
clone_size: NA
v_call: TRBV18
j_call: TRBJ1-4

cdr3_aa: CASSVGQGGYEQYF
cdr3_nt: TGTGCCAGCAGTGTGGGACAGGGTGGATACGAGCAGTACTTC
d_call: TRBD1
clone_size: once
v_call: TRBV25-1
j_call: TRBJ2-7

cdr3_aa: CASSPSDRGYEQYF
cdr3_nt: TGTGCCAGCTCACCGTCGGACAGGGGCTACGAGCAGTACTTC
d_call: TRBD1
clone_size: NA
v_call: TRBV18
j_call: TRBJ2-7

cdr3_aa: CASSPRGRSYTEAFF
cdr3_nt: TGTGCCAGCAGCCCCAGGGGGCGGTCGTACACTGAAGCTTTCTTT
d_call: TRBD1
clone_size: NA
v_call: TRBV6-5
j_call: TRBJ1-1

cdr3_aa: CASSLKASYEQYF
cdr3_nt: TGTGCCAGCAGTTTAAAGGCGTCCTACGAGCAGTACTTC
d_call: NA
clone_size: NA
v_call: TRBV27
j_call: TRBJ2-7

cdr3_aa: CASSLDRETYYEQYF
cdr3_nt: TGTGCCAGCAGTTTAGACAGGGAGACATACTACGAGCAGTACTTC
d_call: TRBD1
clone_size: NA
v_call: TRBV2
j_call: TRBJ2-7

cdr3_aa: CASTLTRTGLETQYF
cdr3_nt: TGTGCCAGCACCCTCACCCGGACAGGTCTAGAGACCCAGTACTTC
d_call: TRBD1
clone_size: NA
v_call: TRBV6-5
j_call: TRBJ2-5

cdr3_aa: CASSLGRFVRHNQETQYF
cdr3_nt: TGTGCCAGCAGCTTAGGGCGATTCGTTCGACACAACCAAGAGACCCAGTACTTC
d_call: NA
clone_size: few
v_call: TRBV7-7
j_call: TRBJ2-5

cdr3_aa: CASSAHMVPYEQYF
cdr3_nt: TGTGCCAGCAGCGCTCACATGGTGCCCTACGAGCAGTACTTC
d_call: NA
clone_size: few
v_call: TRBV9
j_call: TRBJ2-7

cdr3_aa: CASSITVSGNTIYF
cdr3_nt: TGTGCCAGCAGTATTACAGTCTCTGGAAACACCATATATTTT
d_call: NA
clone_size: NA
v_call: TRBV6-5
j_call: TRBJ1-3

cdr3_aa: CASSSGTGVSGANVLTF
cdr3_nt: TGCGCCAGCAGCTCCGGGACGGGAGTCTCTGGGGCCAACGTCCTGACTTTC
d_call: NA
clone_size: NA
v_call: TRBV5-1
j_call: TRBJ2-6

cdr3_aa: CASSPGTGDSYEQYF
cdr3_nt: TGTGCCAGCAGCCCCGGGACAGGGGACTCCTACGAGCAGTACTTC
d_call: NA
clone_size: NA
v_call: TRBV21-1
j_call: TRBJ2-7

cdr3_aa: CASSQTGSTEAFF
cdr3_nt: TGTGCCAGCAGCCAGACAGGGAGCACTGAAGCTTTCTTT
d_call: TRBD1
clone_size: few
v_call: TRBV7-9
j_call: TRBJ1-1

cdr3_aa: CASSQDLGQPQHF
cdr3_nt: TGTGCCAGCAGCCAAGATTTGGGACAGCCCCAGCATTTT
d_call: NA
clone_size: NA
v_call: TRBV14
j_call: TRBJ1-5

cdr3_aa: CASSSGLGRGFSYEQYF
cdr3_nt: TGCGCCAGCAGCTCGGGACTAGGCCGCGGGTTTAGCTACGAGCAGTACTTC
d_call: TRBD2
clone_size: NA
v_call: TRBV5-1
j_call: TRBJ2-7

cdr3_aa: CASSFLLAGGPGTQYF
cdr3_nt: TGTGCCAGCAGCTTTTTACTAGCGGGAGGGCCGGGGACCCAGTACTTC
d_call: TRBD2
clone_size: few
v_call: TRBV5-8
j_call: TRBJ2-5

cdr3_aa: CASSLVGQVGTDTQYF
cdr3_nt: TGTGCCAGCAGCTTAGTAGGACAGGTGGGCACAGATACGCAGTATTTT
d_call: TRBD1
clone_size: NA
v_call: TRBV7-2
j_call: TRBJ2-3

cdr3_aa: CASSEGADAFF
cdr3_nt: TGTGCCAGCAGTGAGGGGGCTGATGCTTTCTTT
d_call: NA
clone_size: NA
v_call: TRBV2
j_call: TRBJ1-1

cdr3_aa: CASSNGPSGRNQPQHF
cdr3_nt: TGTGCCAGCAGCAACGGACCGTCAGGGCGCAATCAGCCCCAGCATTTT
d_call: NA
clone_size: NA
v_call: TRBV21-1
j_call: TRBJ1-5

cdr3_aa: CASSYSQGNTDTQYF
cdr3_nt: TGTGCCAGCAGTTACTCACAGGGGAACACAGATACGCAGTATTTT
d_call: TRBD1
clone_size: NA
v_call: TRBV6-6
j_call: TRBJ2-3

cdr3_aa: CASNPQGFNYEQYF
cdr3_nt: TGTGCCAGCAACCCGCAGGGGTTTAACTACGAGCAGTACTTC
d_call: NA
clone_size: NA
v_call: TRBV2
j_call: TRBJ2-7

cdr3_aa: CASSLAETSGINEQFF
cdr3_nt: TGTGCCAGCAGCTTAGCGGAGACTAGCGGGATCAATGAGCAGTTCTTC
d_call: TRBD2
clone_size: NA
v_call: TRBV7-9
j_call: TRBJ2-1

cdr3_aa: CASSRQGGGTEAFF
cdr3_nt: TGTGCCAGCTCGCGACAGGGCGGGGGGACTGAAGCTTTCTTT
d_call: TRBD1
clone_size: NA
v_call: TRBV18
j_call: TRBJ1-1

cdr3_aa: CASSPDRGYTGELFF
cdr3_nt: TGTGCCAGCAGCCCTGACAGGGGGTACACCGGGGAGCTGTTTTTT
d_call: TRBD1
clone_size: NA
v_call: TRBV14
j_call: TRBJ2-2

cdr3_aa: CASSLVMRTEAFF
cdr3_nt: TGTGCCAGCTCTCTTGTGATGAGGACTGAAGCTTTCTTT
d_call: NA
clone_size: NA
v_call: TRBV2
j_call: TRBJ1-1

cdr3_aa: CAISGRTDSYEQYF
cdr3_nt: TGTGCCATCAGCGGGCGTACAGACTCCTACGAGCAGTACTTC
d_call: NA
clone_size: NA
v_call: TRBV10-3
j_call: TRBJ2-7

cdr3_aa: CASSFSQGLAGVLSPRTQYF
cdr3_nt: TGCGCCAGCAGCTTCTCGCAGGGACTAGCGGGGGTGCTCTCCCCGCGGACCCAGTACTTC
d_call: TRBD2
clone_size: NA
v_call: TRBV5-1
j_call: TRBJ2-5

cdr3_aa: CASKTAVYGYTF
cdr3_nt: TGTGCCAGCAAGACGGCAGTCTATGGCTACACCTTC
d_call: NA
clone_size: NA
v_call: TRBV7-2
j_call: TRBJ1-2